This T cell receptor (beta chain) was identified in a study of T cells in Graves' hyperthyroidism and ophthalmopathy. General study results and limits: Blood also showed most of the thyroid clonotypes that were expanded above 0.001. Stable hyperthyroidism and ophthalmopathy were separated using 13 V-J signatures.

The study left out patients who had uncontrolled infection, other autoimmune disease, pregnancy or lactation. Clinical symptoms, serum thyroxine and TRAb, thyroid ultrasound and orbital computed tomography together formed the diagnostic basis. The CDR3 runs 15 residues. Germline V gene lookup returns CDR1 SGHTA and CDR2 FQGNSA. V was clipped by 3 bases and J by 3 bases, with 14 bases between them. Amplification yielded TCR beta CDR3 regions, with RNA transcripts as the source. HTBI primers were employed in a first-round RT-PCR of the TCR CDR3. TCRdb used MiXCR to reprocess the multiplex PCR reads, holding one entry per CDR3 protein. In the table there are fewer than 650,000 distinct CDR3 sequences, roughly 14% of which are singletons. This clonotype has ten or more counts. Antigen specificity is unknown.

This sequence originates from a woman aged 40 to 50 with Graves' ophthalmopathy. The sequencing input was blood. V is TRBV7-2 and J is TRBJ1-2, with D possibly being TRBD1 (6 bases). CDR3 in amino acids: CASSFRTGGDYGYTF. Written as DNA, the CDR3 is TGTGCCAGCAGCTTTAGGACCGGGGGCGACTATGGCTACACCTTC.